This T cell receptor beta chain was sequenced during a study of T cell responses to AZD1222 COVID-19 vaccine. Study details: Analysis merged second doses at about 4 or about 12 weeks. Notes on the study in general: Unmutated variant regions are reportedly the target of nearly half of TCRs that are spike-specific. Baseline serology detected seropositivity in only six AZD1222 recipients. The span of vaccine-associated CD4 TCRs extended across spike, with dominance at 160-218 and 743-854.

As to this clone: As yet, its antigen is unknown.

V shed 1 base and J 4 bases; nucleotides not matched to a gene: 2. CDR1 and CDR2 from the germline V gene are SGHVS and FQNEAQ. The CDR3 length is 15 residues. Produced via immunoSEQ multiplex PCR; TCRdb's table is partial and in-frame only. The sample includes over 150,000 clones, about 85% of them seen just once. The material was peripheral blood, obtained on day 0 of AZD1222 vaccination. This TCR was sampled from an adult in good health. This sequence joins TRBV7-8 and TRBJ2-7, with 12 bases that match TRBD2. CDR3 residues: CASSLVTSGGYEQYF. CDR3 DNA: TGTGCCAGCAGCTTAGTGACTAGCGGGGGATACGAGCAGTACTTC. Together with reference TRBV7-8 and TRBJ2-7, the CDR3 gives the full variable domain: GAGVSQSPRYKVAKRGQDVALRCDPISGHVSLFWYQQALGQGPEFLTYFQNEAQLDKSGLPSDRFFAERPEGSVSTLKIQRTQQEDSAVYLCASSLVTSGGYEQYFGPGTRLTVT.